The sequence of this TCR beta chain was determined in a study of T cells after posttransplantation cyclophosphamide. Treatment was busulfan-fludarabine conditioning, a marrow graft, and cyclophosphamide on days +3 and +4. Many counts were recorded for this clone. The CDR3 length is 18 residues. Germline values: CDR1 LNHDA, CDR2 SQIVND (reference sequence). Trimming at V came to 3 bases and at J to 4 bases, leaving 15 bases not matched to a gene. Generated by immunoSEQ multiplex PCR, the TCRdb table keeps only in-frame clones and is missing some. The repertoire consists of tens of thousands of clones, none detected only once.

Material: PBMCs, obtained after allogeneic stem cell transplant with posttransplant cyclophosphamide. This clonotype originated in a young adult male patient who received an allogeneic stem cell transplant from a related donor, was CMV-positive, and had no GVHD. A share of the T cells may be of graft donor origin. The J gene is TRBJ1-2, the V gene TRBV19, with 9 positions matching TRBD1. CDR3 bases: TGTGCCAGTAGTATCCGTCCGGGACAGGGTGGTGTCCGCTATGGCTACACCTTC. Protein sequence: CASSIRPGQGGVRYGYTF.